The 21 T cell receptor beta chains below all came from one sample that was sequenced in a study of T-cell memory formation after mild COVID-19. TCRdb redid the calling of the 5' RACE reads with MiXCR, one entry per CDR3 protein. Among hundreds of thousands of distinct CDR3 sequences listed, 20% to 25% were seen once. Specimen: PBMCs or a T cell subset sorted from them (not recorded which). The receptors were gathered from an adult woman who had mild COVID-19 (a few samples of this study predate the infection). Cell type and time point are not known.

J is TRBJ2-7 and V is TRBV6-6; D is unresolved. CDR1 is MNHNY, CDR2 SVGAGI, per germline (reference sequence). Between the trimmed V and J ends, which lost 0 bases and 5 bases, there was a span of 11 bases. This CDR3 spans 14 amino acids. The CDR3 loop reads CASSYSVPGDEQYF. DNA for the CDR3: TGTGCCAGCAGTTACTCTGTTCCTGGGGACGAGCAGTACTTC.

This clonotype has just a few counts. The CDR3 nucleotides read TGTGCCAGCAGCAAAGGACTAGCGGGTAGCACAGATACGCAGTATTTT. As protein: CASSKGLAGSTDTQYF. This rearrangement joins TRBV12-3 or TRBV12-4 to TRBJ2-3; 11 bases line up with TRBD2. V shed 6 bases and J 0 bases; nucleotides not matched to a gene: 5. The CDR3 sequence is 16 residues long.

The table lists this clonotype with many counts. The rearrangement links TRBV29-1 to TRBJ1-1; 10 nucleotides agree with TRBD1. The V gene's germline CDR1 is SQVTM and CDR2 ANQGSEA. The CDR3 runs to 14 residues. V lost 5 bases to trimming and J lost 12 bases; unmatched junction nucleotides: 15. The CDR3 nucleotides are TGCAGCGTTAGGGTCAACGCCGGGACAGGGGAAACTTTCTTT. Protein: CSVRVNAGTGETFF.

Only a few counts were recorded for this clonotype. The chain employs TRBV18 and TRBJ2-5, with 8 bases aligning to TRBD2. Germline assignment: CDR1 KGHSH and CDR2 LQKENI. The CDR3 contains 17 residues. Losses at the gene ends were 2 bases for V and 7 bases for J; bases not matched to a gene: 15. In DNA form, the CDR3 reads TGTGCCAGCTCACCAACCGTCCACGAAGCGGGAGTAGGGACCCAGTACTTC. Translated: CASSPTVHEAGVGTQYF.

The chain employs TRBV2 and TRBJ2-1, with 7 bases that match TRBD2. This CDR3 has 13 amino acids. With V trimmed by 7 bases and J by 9 bases, 9 bases remained unmatched. CDR1 is SNHLY and CDR2 is FYNNEI in the germline V gene. As DNA, the CDR3 is TGTGCCAGCACCCGAACGGGGGGAAGTGAGCAGTTCTTC. It yields the protein CASTRTGGSEQFF.

A few counts support this clonotype. The chain recombines TRBV5-1 with TRBJ2-3, with D unresolved. The ends were cut back, 5 bases at V and 4 bases at J, with 8 bases in the middle. Germline lookup yields CDR1 SGHRS and CDR2 YFSETQ. This CDR3 contains 12 residues. The CDR3 DNA reads as TGCGCCAGCAGGGAAGCGTCAGATACGCAGTATTTT. It is translated as CASREASDTQYF.

V usage is TRBV4-1 and J usage is TRBJ2-2; D possibly corresponds to TRBD2 (6 bases). This CDR3 region has 13 residues. Germline V gene data show CDR1 as MGHRA and CDR2 as YSYEKL. The V end lost 0 bases, the J end lost 13 bases, and 12 bases lay between the germline ends. CDR3 amino acids: CASSQDGWGGLFF. The CDR3 DNA reads as TGCGCCAGCAGCCAAGACGGATGGGGAGGGCTGTTTTTT.

The chain uses TRBV7-9 and TRBJ1-1; the D is unclear. V was clipped by 4 bases and J by 4 bases, with 13 bases between them. The CDR3 contains 14 residues. CDR1 SEHNR and CDR2 FQNEAQ come from the germline V gene (reference sequence). Here the CDR3 DNA reads TGTGCCAGCAGCTACAGCGGGTCAAGCACTGAAGCTTTCTTT. Amino acids: CASSYSGSSTEAFF. Drawing the rest from reference TRBV7-9 and TRBJ1-1, the complete variable domain is DTGVSQNPRHKITKRGQNVTFRCDPISEHNRLYWYRQTLGQGPEFLTYFQNEAQLEKSRLLSDRFSAERPKGSFSTLEIQRTEQGDSAMYLCASSYSGSSTEAFFGQGTRLTVV.

This clonotype was counted between two and nine times. J is TRBJ2-1 and V is TRBV25-1; 9 bases are shared with TRBD2. There are 16 residues in the CDR3. Per the germline V gene, CDR1 is MGHDK and CDR2 is SYGVNS. Germline trimming cut 2 bases from V and 6 bases from J; bases unmatched to any gene: 8. The CDR3 sequence is CASSEQPAGGANEQFF. DNA of the CDR3: TGTGCCAGCAGTGAACAGCCAGCGGGAGGTGCCAATGAGCAGTTCTTC.

The V gene is TRBV12-3 or TRBV12-4, the J gene TRBJ1-1, with D uncertain. CDR3 length: 13 residues. The V end lost 6 bases, the J end lost 4 bases, and 12 bases lay between the germline ends. The CDR3 sequence is CASSGLLGTEAFF. CDR3 coding DNA: TGTGCCAGCAGCGGGCTTCTAGGCACTGAAGCTTTCTTT.

The V call is TRBV7-9, the J call TRBJ2-2; D call uncertain. V gave up 0 bases and J gave up 5 bases, with 7 bases separating them. This CDR3 spans 14 amino acids. Germline V lookup: CDR1 SEHNR, CDR2 FQNEAQ (reference sequence). The CDR3 region has the DNA TGTGCCAGCAGCTTAGCCCCTGGGACCGGGGAGCTGTTTTTT. It codes for CASSLAPGTGELFF.

This clonotype was observed a handful of times. The V and J genes are TRBV5-1 and TRBJ2-7, with 9 bases that match TRBD1. CDR3 length: 15 residues. V trimming: 2 bases; J trimming: 7 bases; junction bases outside the gene matches: 10. Germline-derived CDR1 and CDR2 are SGHRS and YFSETQ. The DNA of the CDR3 is TGCGCCAGCAGCTTTACATCCGGGACAGGGCAAGAGCAGTACTTC. As protein: CASSFTSGTGQEQYF.

This clonotype was found a few times. The chain carries TRBV27 and TRBJ1-1; TRBD1 might be the D (5 bases). CDR1 MNHEY and CDR2 SMNVEV come from the germline V gene (reference sequence). The V and J ends lost 5 bases and 8 bases respectively, with 12 bases between them. The CDR3 is 12 amino acids. The CDR3 reads CASSHRDGEAFF. The CDR3, as DNA: TGTGCCAGCAGTCACCGGGACGGAGAAGCTTTCTTT.

This clonotype was detected many times. V gene TRBV7-2 combines with J gene TRBJ2-1; maybe TRBD2 (6 bases). V was pared by 4 bases and J by 12 bases, with 19 bases between. The CDR3 is 14 residues long. In germline, CDR1 is SGHTA, CDR2 FQGNSA. The chain's CDR3 is CASSSGTGSAGQFF. Here the CDR3 DNA reads TGTGCCAGCAGCTCAGGGACTGGGAGTGCAGGGCAGTTCTTC.

The chain combines TRBV29-1 with TRBJ1-2; perhaps TRBD1 as D (6 bases). Germline CDR1 reads SQVTM; CDR2 reads ANQGSEA. This CDR3 has 16 amino acids. V gave up 6 bases and J gave up 3 bases, with 23 bases separating them. CDR3 in DNA: TGCAGCGTCGTGTCTTTCGGACCGGGACATGACTATGGCTACACCTTC. Protein product: CSVVSFGPGHDYGYTF.

There are a few counts of this clonotype. The chain employs TRBV5-1 and TRBJ2-1; either TRBD1 or TRBD2 may supply D (6 bases each). Germline V gene sequence: CDR1 SGHRS, CDR2 YFSETQ. V was cut by 1 base and J by 10 bases, with 18 bases left in between. The CDR3 is 15 residues long. DNA for the CDR3: TGCGCCAGCAGCTTGATCGGGGGACATGAGGAGGAGCAGTTCTTC. Translation gives CASSLIGGHEEEQFF.

This clonotype was seen more than once but under ten times. The chain joins TRBV12-3 or TRBV12-4 to TRBJ2-7; no clear D gene. The CDR3 loop spans 16 amino acids. The ends were cut back, 5 bases at V and 5 bases at J, with 22 bases in the middle. The CDR3 loop is CASSPQETAWIDEQYF. The CDR3 nucleotides are TGTGCCAGCAGTCCCCAGGAGACGGCGTGGATAGACGAGCAGTACTTC.

This clonotype was detected a few times. J is TRBJ2-1 and V is TRBV7-9; D might be TRBD1 or TRBD2, each matching 6 bases. Germline V gives CDR1 SEHNR, CDR2 FQNEAQ (reference sequence). This CDR3 region has 14 residues. V lost 8 bases to trimming and J lost 7 bases, with 18 bases between them. The CDR3 reads CASLRTGAGNEQFF. DNA of the CDR3: TGTGCCAGCCTGCGGACGGGGGCTGGGAATGAGCAGTTCTTC.

This clonotype has a handful of counts. The V and J genes are TRBV19 and TRBJ1-4; 8 positions agree with TRBD1. In germline, CDR1 is LNHDA, CDR2 SQIVND (reference sequence). The CDR3 spans 18 residues. With V trimmed by 5 bases and J by 0 bases, 11 bases remained unmatched. CDR3 residues: CASSPYRGYKPTNEKLFF. DNA for the CDR3: TGTGCCAGTAGTCCTTACAGGGGGTACAAGCCAACTAATGAAAAACTGTTTTTT.

This clonotype has just a few counts. V and J are TRBV11-2 and TRBJ2-1, with TRBD2 matching over 8 bases. The germline CDR1 and CDR2 sequences are SGHAT and FQNNGV. The CDR3 length is 19 residues. After removal of 5 bases from V and 2 bases from J, the junction contained 17 bases not matched to a gene. CDR3: CASSPWEAGGLRPYNEQFF. The CDR3 coding sequence is TGTGCCAGCAGCCCCTGGGAGGCGGGAGGTCTCCGACCCTACAATGAGCAGTTCTTC.

The V call is TRBV20-1, the J call TRBJ1-1, with 9 bases aligning to TRBD1. Germline-derived CDR1 and CDR2 are DFQATT and SNEGSKA (reference sequence). CDR3 length equals 16 residues. V shed 6 bases and J 3 bases; nucleotides not matched to a gene: 14. Here the CDR3 reads CSAAPLGQGRDTEAFF. As DNA, the CDR3 is TGCAGTGCCGCCCCCCTTGGACAGGGGAGGGACACTGAAGCTTTCTTT.